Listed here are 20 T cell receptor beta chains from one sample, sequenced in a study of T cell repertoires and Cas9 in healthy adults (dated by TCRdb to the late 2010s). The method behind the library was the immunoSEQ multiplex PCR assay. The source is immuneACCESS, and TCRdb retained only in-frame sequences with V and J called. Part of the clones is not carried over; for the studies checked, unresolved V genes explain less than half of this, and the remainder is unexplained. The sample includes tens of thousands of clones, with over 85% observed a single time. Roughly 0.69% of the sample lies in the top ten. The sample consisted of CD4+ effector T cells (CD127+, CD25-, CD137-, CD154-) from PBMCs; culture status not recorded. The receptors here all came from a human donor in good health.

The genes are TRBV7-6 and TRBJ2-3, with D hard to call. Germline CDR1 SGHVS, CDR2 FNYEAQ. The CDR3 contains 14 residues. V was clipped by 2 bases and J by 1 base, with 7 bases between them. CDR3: CASSLNSRTDTQYF. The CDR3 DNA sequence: TGTGCCAGCAGCTTAAATTCCCGCACAGATACGCAGTATTTT.

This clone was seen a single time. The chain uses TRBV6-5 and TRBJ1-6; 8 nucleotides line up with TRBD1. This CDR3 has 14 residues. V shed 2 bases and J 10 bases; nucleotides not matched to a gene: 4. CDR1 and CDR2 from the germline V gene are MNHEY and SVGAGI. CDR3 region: CASSYGTGESPLHF. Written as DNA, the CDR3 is TGTGCCAGCAGTTACGGGACAGGTGAATCACCCCTCCACTTT.

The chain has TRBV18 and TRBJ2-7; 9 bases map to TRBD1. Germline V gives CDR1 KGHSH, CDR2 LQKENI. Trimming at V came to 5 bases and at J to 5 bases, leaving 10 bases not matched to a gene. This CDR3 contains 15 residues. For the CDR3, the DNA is TGTGCCAGCTCAGGAGGGACAGGGATGGTAGACGAGCAGTACTTC. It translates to CASSGGTGMVDEQYF.

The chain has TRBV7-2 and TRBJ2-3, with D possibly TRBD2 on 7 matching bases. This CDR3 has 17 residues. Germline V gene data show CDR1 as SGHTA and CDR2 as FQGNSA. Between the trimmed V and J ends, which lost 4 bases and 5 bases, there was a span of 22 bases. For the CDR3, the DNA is TGTGCCAGCAGCTCGATACCAGGTGGGGGGGCAGTAGATACGCAGTATTTT. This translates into CASSSIPGGGAVDTQYF.

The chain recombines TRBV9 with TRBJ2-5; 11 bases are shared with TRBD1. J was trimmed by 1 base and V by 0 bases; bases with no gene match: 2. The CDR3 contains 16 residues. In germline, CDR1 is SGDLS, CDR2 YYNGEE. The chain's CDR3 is CASSVGTGGTQETQYF. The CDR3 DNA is TGTGCCAGCAGCGTAGGGACAGGGGGCACCCAAGAGACCCAGTACTTC.

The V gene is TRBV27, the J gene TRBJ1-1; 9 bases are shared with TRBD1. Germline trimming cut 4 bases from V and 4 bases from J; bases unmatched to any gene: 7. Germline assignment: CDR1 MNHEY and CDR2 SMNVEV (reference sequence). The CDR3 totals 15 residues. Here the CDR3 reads CASSSQGAFGTEAFF. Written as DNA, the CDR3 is TGTGCCAGCAGTTCACAGGGGGCGTTTGGCACTGAAGCTTTCTTT.

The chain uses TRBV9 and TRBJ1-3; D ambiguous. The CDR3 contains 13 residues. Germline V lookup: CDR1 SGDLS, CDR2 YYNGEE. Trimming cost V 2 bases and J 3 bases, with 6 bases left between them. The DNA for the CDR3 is TGTGCCAGCAGCGTCGAAATTGGAAACACCATATATTTT. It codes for CASSVEIGNTIYF.

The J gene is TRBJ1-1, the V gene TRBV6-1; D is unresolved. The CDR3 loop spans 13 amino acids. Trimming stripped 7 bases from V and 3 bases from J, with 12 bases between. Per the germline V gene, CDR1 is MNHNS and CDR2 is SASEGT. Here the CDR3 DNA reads TGTGCCAGCAATCCGGGTCGAGACACTGAAGCTTTCTTT. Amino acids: CASNPGRDTEAFF.

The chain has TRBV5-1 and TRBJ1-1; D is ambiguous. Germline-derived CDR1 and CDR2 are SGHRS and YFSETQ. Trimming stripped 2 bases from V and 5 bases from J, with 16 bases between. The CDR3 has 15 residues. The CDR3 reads CASSLAPGSRTEAFF. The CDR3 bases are TGCGCCAGCAGCTTAGCCCCGGGCAGCAGGACTGAAGCTTTCTTT.

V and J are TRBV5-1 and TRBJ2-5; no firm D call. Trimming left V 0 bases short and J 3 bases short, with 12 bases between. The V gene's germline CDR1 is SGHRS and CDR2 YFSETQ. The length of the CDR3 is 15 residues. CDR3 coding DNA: TGCGCCAGCAGCTTGGCTGTACGACAAAAAGAGACCCAGTACTTC. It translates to CASSLAVRQKETQYF.

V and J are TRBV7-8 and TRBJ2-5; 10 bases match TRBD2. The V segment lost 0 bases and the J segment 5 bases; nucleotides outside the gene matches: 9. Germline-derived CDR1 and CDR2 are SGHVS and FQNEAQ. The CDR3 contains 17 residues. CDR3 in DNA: TGTGCCAGCAGCTTAGCGAGGATAGCGGGGGGAAGGGAGACCCAGTACTTC. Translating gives CASSLARIAGGRETQYF.

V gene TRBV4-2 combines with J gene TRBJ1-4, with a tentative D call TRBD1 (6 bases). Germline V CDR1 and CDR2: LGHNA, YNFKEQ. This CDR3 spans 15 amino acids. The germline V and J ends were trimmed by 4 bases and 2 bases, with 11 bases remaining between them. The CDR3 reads CASSREQGTNEKLFF. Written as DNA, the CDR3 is TGTGCCAGCAGCCGAGAACAGGGTACTAATGAAAAACTGTTTTTT.

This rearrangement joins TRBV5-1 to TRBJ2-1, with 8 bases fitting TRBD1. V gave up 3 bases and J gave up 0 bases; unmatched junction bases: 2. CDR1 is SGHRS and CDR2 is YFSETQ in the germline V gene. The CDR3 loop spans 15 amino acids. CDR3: CASSSQGASYNEQFF. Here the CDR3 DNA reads TGCGCCAGCAGCTCCCAGGGGGCCTCCTACAATGAGCAGTTCTTC.

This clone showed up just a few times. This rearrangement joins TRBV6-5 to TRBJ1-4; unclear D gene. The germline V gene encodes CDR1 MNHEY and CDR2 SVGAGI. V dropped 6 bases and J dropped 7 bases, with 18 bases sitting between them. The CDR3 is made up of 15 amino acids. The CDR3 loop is CASRQPGVEGEKLFF. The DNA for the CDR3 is TGTGCCAGCAGACAACCGGGCGTCGAAGGTGAAAAACTGTTTTTT.

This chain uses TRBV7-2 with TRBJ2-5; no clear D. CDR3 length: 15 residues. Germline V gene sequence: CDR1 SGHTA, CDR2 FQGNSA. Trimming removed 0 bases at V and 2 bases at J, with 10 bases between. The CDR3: CASSLAIRRQETQYF. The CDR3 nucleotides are TGTGCCAGCAGCTTAGCGATTAGACGACAAGAGACCCAGTACTTC.

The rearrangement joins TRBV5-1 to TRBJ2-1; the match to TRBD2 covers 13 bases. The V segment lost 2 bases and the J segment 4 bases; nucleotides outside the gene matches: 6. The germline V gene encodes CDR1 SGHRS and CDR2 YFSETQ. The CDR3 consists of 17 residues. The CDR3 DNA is TGCGCCAGCAGCTTCGGGACTAGCGGGGCGGCTTACAATGAGCAGTTCTTC. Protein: CASSFGTSGAAYNEQFF.

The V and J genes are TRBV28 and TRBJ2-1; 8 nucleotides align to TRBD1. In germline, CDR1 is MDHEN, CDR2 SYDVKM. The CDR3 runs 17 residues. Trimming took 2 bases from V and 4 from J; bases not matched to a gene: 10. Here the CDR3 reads CASSLPGQGNAYNEQFF. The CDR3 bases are TGTGCCAGCAGTTTACCCGGACAGGGAAATGCATACAATGAGCAGTTCTTC.

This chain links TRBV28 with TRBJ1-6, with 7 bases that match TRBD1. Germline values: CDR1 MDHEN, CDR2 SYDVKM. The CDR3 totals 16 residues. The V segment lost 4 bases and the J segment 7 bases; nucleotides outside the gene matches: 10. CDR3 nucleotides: TGTGCCAGCAGTTCCTCGGCGCAGGGGGGCAATTCACCCCTCCACTTT. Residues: CASSSSAQGGNSPLHF. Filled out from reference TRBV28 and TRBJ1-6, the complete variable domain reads DVKVTQSSRYLVKRTGEKVFLECVQDMDHENMFWYRQDPGLGLRLIYFSYDVKMKEKGDIPEGYSVSREKKERFSLILESASTNQTSMYLCASSSSAQGGNSPLHFGNGTRLTVT.

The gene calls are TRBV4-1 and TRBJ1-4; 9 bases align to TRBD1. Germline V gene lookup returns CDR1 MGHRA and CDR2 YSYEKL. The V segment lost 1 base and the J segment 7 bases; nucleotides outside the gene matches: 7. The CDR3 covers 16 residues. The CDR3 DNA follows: TGCGCCAGCAGCCAAGTCATCCACAGGGGGCGTGAAAAACTGTTTTTT. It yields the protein CASSQVIHRGREKLFF.

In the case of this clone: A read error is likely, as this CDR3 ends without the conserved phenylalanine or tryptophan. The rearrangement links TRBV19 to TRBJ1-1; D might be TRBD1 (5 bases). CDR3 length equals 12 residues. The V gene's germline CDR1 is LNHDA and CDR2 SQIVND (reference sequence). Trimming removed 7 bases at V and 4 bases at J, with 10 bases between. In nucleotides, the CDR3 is TGTGCCAGTATGAGGGGTGGCACTGAAGCTTTCCTT. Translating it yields CASMRGGTEAFL.